The source of this TCR beta chain is a study of T cell responses to AZD1222 COVID-19 vaccine. This CDR3 region has 16 residues. Germline V lookup: CDR1 GTSNPN, CDR2 SVGIG (reference sequence). V lost 3 bases and J 1 base, leaving 16 bases between the germline ends. Sequenced by immunoSEQ multiplex PCR; TCRdb stores in-frame clones only, minus some. This table holds about 150,000 clones, less than 95% found once. The specimen was peripheral blood, collected 28 days after the second AZD1222 dose. This sequence joins TRBV30 and TRBJ1-5; TRBD1 is a possible D gene (6 bases). The receptor was derived from an adult who received the AZD1222 COVID-19 vaccine. CDR3 DNA: TGTGCCTGGAGGAGGGGGGGGAGAGGAAGCAATCAGCCCCAGCATTTT. Its protein product is CAWRRGGRGSNQPQHF. Based on the CDR3 plus reference TRBV30 and TRBJ1-5, the full variable domain is SQTIHQWPATLVQPVGSPLSLECTVEGTSNPNLYWYRQAAGRGLQLLFYSVGIGQISSEVPQNLSASRPQDRQFILSSKKLLLSDSGFYLCAWRRGGRGSNQPQHFGDGTRLSIL.